This TCR beta chain was sequenced for a study of blood T cell repertoires in COVID-19. J was trimmed by 6 bases and V by 6 bases; bases with no gene match: 14. There are 16 residues in the CDR3. Germline V gene sequence: CDR1 MNHEY, CDR2 SVGEGT. This table comes from immunoSEQ multiplex PCR, and its TCRdb copy is limited to in-frame clones, with some not included. This table has roughly 40,000 clones, approximately 89% appearing once. This receptor was identified in a woman in her 70s with acute or convalescent COVID-19. Sample: peripheral blood. The genes are TRBV6-2 or TRBV6-3 and TRBJ2-7, with 10 bases lining up with TRBD2. For the CDR3, the DNA is TGTGCCAGCAGCCAGATCGGGACTAGCGCGGAAGGCGAGCAGTACGTC. Translating gives CASSQIGTSAEGEQYV.